The 25 T cell receptor beta chains listed next were all sequenced from one sample in a study of immune evolution from preneoplasia to lung adenocarcinoma. The data were produced by immunoSEQ multiplex PCR, yet TCRdb's version contains in-frame clones alone and is incomplete. The table has under 4,000 clones, roughly 80% seen once. Specimen: FFPE invasive lung adenocarcinoma tissue. The receptors were gathered from a person between 65 and 79 years old with invasive lung adenocarcinoma.

The gene calls are TRBV6-1 and TRBJ1-2; the match to TRBD1 covers 8 bases. The junction had 13 bases not matched to a gene; V was cut back by 7 bases and J by 6 bases. This CDR3 region has 15 residues. Germline lookup yields CDR1 MNHNS and CDR2 SASEGT. CDR3 nucleotide sequence: TGTGCCAGCACTTGGGACAGGACCTCCAATAATGGCTACACCTTC. It is translated as CASTWDRTSNNGYTF.

In this sample, this clone turned up once. This rearrangement joins TRBV28 to TRBJ2-3, with D possibly being TRBD1 (6 bases). The CDR3 is made up of 15 amino acids. The germline gives CDR1 MDHEN, CDR2 SYDVKM. Between the trimmed V and J ends, which lost 2 bases and 3 bases, there was a span of 12 bases. The CDR3, as DNA: TGTGCCAGCAGTTTACCAGGGGCAGGGACAGATACGCAGTATTTT. Translating gives CASSLPGAGTDTQYF.

In its sample, this clone was seen once. The chain uses TRBV10-2 and TRBJ2-3; TRBD1 matches 7 bases. The V gene's germline CDR1 is WSHSY and CDR2 SAAADI. The CDR3 is 14 amino acids. After removal of 3 bases from V and 1 base from J, the junction contained 1 base not matched to a gene. CDR3 loop: CASSERGRTDTQYF. The CDR3 DNA reads as TGCGCCAGCAGTGAAAGGGGGCGCACAGATACGCAGTATTTT.

The genes are TRBV5-1 and TRBJ2-7; the D is unclear. Germline CDR1 reads SGHRS; CDR2 reads YFSETQ. The CDR3 is made up of 13 amino acids. V was shortened by 1 base and J by 2 bases, with 7 bases between the two germline ends. Here the CDR3 DNA reads TGCGCCAGCAGCTTGACGGAGACCTACGAGCAGTACTTC. Encoded protein: CASSLTETYEQYF.

The chain joins TRBV30 to TRBJ2-3; 7 nucleotides agree with TRBD2. The trim removed 4 bases at V and 3 bases at J, leaving 10 bases unmatched. The CDR3 has 15 amino acids. Per the germline V gene, CDR1 is GTSNPN and CDR2 is SVGIG (reference sequence). CDR3 amino acids: CAWKGRRGGTDTQYF. CDR3 sequence (DNA): TGTGCCTGGAAAGGTCGGAGGGGAGGGACAGATACGCAGTATTTT.

The J gene is TRBJ1-2, the V gene TRBV5-1; possibly TRBD1 for D (6 bases). The length of the CDR3 is 13 residues. The germline gives CDR1 SGHRS, CDR2 YFSETQ. Between the trimmed V and J ends, which lost 4 bases and 8 bases, there was a span of 15 bases. The CDR3 spells CASSLRGEEGYTF. CDR3 coding DNA: TGCGCCAGCAGCCTCAGGGGAGAGGAAGGCTACACCTTC.

The CDR3 DNA reads as TGCGCCAGCAGTCAACGGGCTAAAACAGATACGCAGTATTTT. This translates into CASSQRAKTDTQYF. The gene calls are TRBV23-1 and TRBJ2-3; D unclear. Being an ORF, TRBV23-1 has a function that is uncertain. This CDR3 is built from 14 residues. Deletions cut 2 bases from V and 3 bases from J, with 9 bases between.

This rearrangement joins TRBV28 to TRBJ1-2; 9 bases match TRBD1. CDR1 and CDR2 from the germline V gene are MDHEN and SYDVKM. This CDR3 spans 15 amino acids. The J segment lost 1 base and the V segment lost 1 base, leaving 1 base of the junction unmatched. As DNA, the CDR3 is TGTGCCAGCAGTTTATTGGACAGGGGTAACTATGGCTACACCTTC. Protein sequence: CASSLLDRGNYGYTF.

This chain connects TRBV6-4 to TRBJ2-7, with TRBD1 matching over 8 bases. In germline, CDR1 is MRHNA, CDR2 SNTAGT. CDR3 length: 14 amino acids. J was trimmed by 3 bases and V by 6 bases; bases with no gene match: 7. The CDR3 DNA reads TGTGCCAGCAGGGGGGACAGGAAAATCTACGAGCAGTACTTC. Translated, it gives CASRGDRKIYEQYF.

The chain couples TRBV4-1 to TRBJ2-1, with 12 bases lining up with TRBD2. This CDR3 contains 17 residues. Trimming removed 4 bases from V and 5 bases from J; junction bases left unmatched: 9. Germline CDR1 MGHRA, CDR2 YSYEKL. The CDR3 DNA reads TGCGCCAGCAGCCTGCGGACTAGCGGGATTTGGGACAATGAGCAGTTCTTC. Protein product: CASSLRTSGIWDNEQFF.

V and J are TRBV28 and TRBJ2-7, with D possibly matching TRBD2 (5 bases). Germline CDR1 reads MDHEN; CDR2 reads SYDVKM. Trimming left V 2 bases short and J 0 bases short, with 11 bases between. This CDR3 spans 15 amino acids. The CDR3 bases are TGTGCCAGCAGTTTAAGACTGAGCGGCTCCTACGAGCAGTACTTC. Protein: CASSLRLSGSYEQYF.

The chain has TRBV4-1 and TRBJ2-7; perhaps TRBD2 as D (5 bases). Trimming pared 2 bases from V and 6 bases from J, leaving 11 bases between. The CDR3 loop spans 13 amino acids. Germline V gene lookup returns CDR1 MGHRA and CDR2 YSYEKL. The DNA for the CDR3 is TGCGCCAGCAGCCAACAAACTAGTTTCGAGCAGTACTTC. Its protein product is CASSQQTSFEQYF.

This clone was picked up one time. The chain is built from TRBV5-4 and TRBJ2-7; the D gene is possibly TRBD2 (7 bases). V lost 4 bases to trimming and J lost 4 bases, with 21 bases between them. This CDR3 has 16 amino acids. Germline V gene sequence: CDR1 SGHNT, CDR2 YYREEE (reference sequence). The CDR3 DNA reads as TGTGCCAGCAGCCGCCGGGGGGCTAGCGGAGTTTACGAGCAGTACTTC. Its protein product is CASSRRGASGVYEQYF.

The chain employs TRBV7-2 and TRBJ1-2, with unresolved D. The CDR3 sequence is 13 residues long. Germline V gene data show CDR1 as SGHTA and CDR2 as FQGNSA. V lost 5 bases and J lost 4, with 11 bases in between. This CDR3 reads CASSSGKTYGYTF. The CDR3 bases are TGTGCCAGCAGCAGTGGAAAGACCTATGGCTACACCTTC.

This sequence joins TRBV7-2 and TRBJ2-1, with 10 positions matching TRBD2. The germline gives CDR1 SGHTA, CDR2 FQGNSA. The CDR3 has 16 residues. The V gene end was trimmed by 5 bases and the J gene end by 5 bases; junction bases not matched to a gene: 9. The CDR3, as DNA: TGTGCCAGCAGCGCAGTGGCTAGCGGGGGACACAATGAGCAGTTCTTC. Protein product: CASSAVASGGHNEQFF. Based on the CDR3 plus reference TRBV7-2 and TRBJ2-1, the full variable domain is GAGVSQSPSNKVTEKGKDVELRCDPISGHTALYWYRQSLGQGLEFLIYFQGNSAPDKSGLPSDRFSAERTGGSVSTLTIQRTQQEDSAVYLCASSAVASGGHNEQFFGPGTRLTVL.

The CDR3 loop reads CASSLVADLKETQYF. CDR3 bases: TGTGCCAGCAGCTTAGTGGCAGACCTTAAGGAGACCCAGTACTTC. V is TRBV7-9 and J is TRBJ2-5; D gene ambiguous. Germline V gene sequence: CDR1 SEHNR, CDR2 FQNEAQ (reference sequence). Trimming left V 1 base short and J 5 bases short, with 14 bases between. CDR3 size: 15 residues.

The chain has TRBV12-5 and TRBJ1-5, with unresolved D. The CDR3 length is 16 residues. Germline V lookup: CDR1 LGHNT, CDR2 FRNRAP. V lost 6 bases, J lost 2 bases, and 17 bases lay in between. The CDR3: CASGHPSAWRNQPQHF. The DNA for the CDR3 is TGTGCTAGTGGCCACCCCTCAGCCTGGCGCAATCAGCCCCAGCATTTT. Drawing the rest from reference TRBV12-5 and TRBJ1-5, the complete variable domain is DARVTQTPRHKVTEMGQEVTMRCQPILGHNTVFWYRQTMMQGLELLAYFRNRAPLDDSGMPKDRFSAEMPDATLATLKIQPSEPRDSAVYFCASGHPSAWRNQPQHFGDGTRLSIL.

J is TRBJ2-7 and V is TRBV27, with 9 bases fitting TRBD1. This CDR3 comprises 15 residues. V lost 3 bases, J lost 6 bases, and 9 bases stayed unmatched. Germline CDR1 and CDR2: MNHEY and SMNVEV (reference sequence). The CDR3 reads CASSLSGQGFAEQYF. The CDR3 nucleotides are TGTGCCAGCAGTTTGTCGGGACAGGGTTTTGCCGAGCAGTACTTC.

V and J are TRBV21-1 and TRBJ2-2; TRBD2, the table's D call, was not compared with the DNA. TRBV21-1 is marked as a pseudogene. There are 15 residues in the CDR3. The CDR3 spells CASSQRRENTGELFF. For the CDR3, the DNA is TGTGCCAGCAGCCAAAGGAGGGAGAACACCGGGGAGCTGTTTTTT.

This clone has only one observation. The V gene is TRBV7-6, the J gene TRBJ2-1; a weak D match, TRBD2 (5 bases). CDR3 length: 17 residues. The germline V gene encodes CDR1 SGHVS and CDR2 FNYEAQ. Trimming shortened V by 5 bases and J by 2 bases, and 19 bases separated the two germline ends. In DNA form, the CDR3 reads TGTGCCAGCAGCCCAAGGTTTGCGGGTGGGACCTACAATGAGCAGTTCTTC. Residues: CASSPRFAGGTYNEQFF.

This chain connects TRBV28 to TRBJ1-4; D uncertain. CDR1 is MDHEN, CDR2 SYDVKM, per germline. The V end was cut by 3 bases, the J end by 7 bases, with 12 bases between. CDR3 length: 14 residues. CDR3 sequence (DNA): TGTGCCAGCAGTTTGGGTGGAGAGGGTGAAAAACTGTTTTTT. Protein sequence: CASSLGGEGEKLFF.

The chain has TRBV7-9 and TRBJ1-5; D is unresolved. This CDR3 region has 12 residues. Germline CDR1 reads SEHNR; CDR2 reads FQNEAQ (reference sequence). The V and J ends lost 10 bases and 4 bases respectively, with 11 bases between them. In DNA form, the CDR3 reads TGTGCCATCGAGGTAGGGAATCAGCCCCAGCATTTT. It codes for CAIEVGNQPQHF. Based on the CDR3 plus reference TRBV7-9 and TRBJ1-5, the full variable domain is DTGVSQNPRHKITKRGQNVTFRCDPISEHNRLYWYRQTLGQGPEFLTYFQNEAQLEKSRLLSDRFSAERPKGSFSTLEIQRTEQGDSAMYLCAIEVGNQPQHFGDGTRLSIL.

The genes are TRBV7-8 and TRBJ2-5; unclear D gene. Germline V lookup: CDR1 SGHVS, CDR2 FQNEAQ. The V and J ends lost 5 bases and 5 bases respectively, with 18 bases between them. The length of the CDR3 is 15 residues. The CDR3 region is CASSPPQQKRETQYF. DNA for the CDR3: TGTGCCAGCAGCCCGCCCCAGCAAAAGAGGGAGACCCAGTACTTC. Drawing the rest from reference TRBV7-8 and TRBJ2-5, the complete variable domain is GAGVSQSPRYKVAKRGQDVALRCDPISGHVSLFWYQQALGQGPEFLTYFQNEAQLDKSGLPSDRFFAERPEGSVSTLKIQRTQQEDSAVYLCASSPPQQKRETQYFGPGTRLLVL.

The V and J genes are TRBV30 and TRBJ2-7; 7 bases agree with TRBD2. Germline values: CDR1 GTSNPN, CDR2 SVGIG (reference sequence). Losses at the gene ends were 1 base for V and 3 bases for J; bases not matched to a gene: 3. The CDR3 spans 13 residues. CDR3 loop: CAWSGGGLYEQYF. As DNA, the CDR3 is TGTGCCTGGAGTGGGGGGGGTCTCTACGAGCAGTACTTC. The full variable domain, completed using reference TRBV30 and TRBJ2-7, is SQTIHQWPATLVQPVGSPLSLECTVEGTSNPNLYWYRQAAGRGLQLLFYSVGIGQISSEVPQNLSASRPQDRQFILSSKKLLLSDSGFYLCAWSGGGLYEQYFGPGTRLTVT.

The sample holds a few counts of this clone. CDR3 DNA: TGTGCCAGCAGTACAGGGTTCGGAGAGACCCAGTACTTC. Protein product: CASSTGFGETQYF. The chain combines TRBV6-4 with TRBJ2-5, with a tentative D call TRBD1 (6 bases). The germline CDR1 and CDR2 sequences are MRHNA and SNTAGT. This CDR3 comprises 13 residues. V lost 5 bases, J lost 4 bases, and 11 bases lay in between.